A single sample gave rise to the 27 T cell receptor beta chains below, sequenced in a study of blood T cell repertoires in COVID-19. The repertoire was sequenced with immunoSEQ multiplex PCR; TCRdb's copy has only in-frame clones and lacks some. The table includes about 8,300 clones, roughly 88% detected once. Sequencing input: peripheral blood. The source is a human donor in a cohort sampled during active COVID-19.

This chain uses TRBV20-1 with TRBJ2-7; D uncertain. Trimming shortened V by 1 base and J by 2 bases, and 3 bases separated the two germline ends. Germline CDR1 and CDR2: DFQATT and SNEGSKA (reference sequence). This CDR3 spans 11 amino acids. The CDR3 nucleotides are TGCAGTGCTAGAGCAACCTACGAGCAGTACTTC. Translation gives CSARATYEQYF.

The gene calls are TRBV18 and TRBJ1-6; 7 bases line up with TRBD1. Losses at the gene ends were 4 bases for V and 10 bases for J; bases not matched to a gene: 10. The CDR3 has 15 residues. Germline values: CDR1 KGHSH, CDR2 LQKENI. CDR3: CASSLGRQGESPLHF. CDR3 DNA: TGTGCCAGCTCACTTGGAAGACAGGGAGAATCACCCCTCCACTTT. Together with reference TRBV18 and TRBJ1-6, the CDR3 gives the full variable domain: NAGVMQNPRHLVRRRGQEARLRCSPMKGHSHVYWYRQLPEEGLKFMVYLQKENIIDESGMPKERFSAEFPKEGPSILRIQQVVRGDSAAYFCASSLGRQGESPLHFGNGTRLTVT.

The chain has TRBV10-3 and TRBJ2-5; TRBD1 matches at 8 bases. There are 14 residues in the CDR3. The V and J ends lost 5 bases and 5 bases, in that order; junction bases with no gene match: 7. Germline values: CDR1 ENHRY, CDR2 SYGVKD. The CDR3 here is CAISTGQGWETQYF. The CDR3, as DNA: TGTGCCATCAGTACAGGACAGGGCTGGGAGACCCAGTACTTC.

The chain has TRBV7-8 and TRBJ2-7, with D maybe TRBD1 (6 bases). The V end was cut by 1 base, the J end by 2 bases, with 9 bases between. Germline CDR1 is SGHVS and CDR2 is FQNEAQ. The CDR3 length is 14 residues. The CDR3, as DNA: TGTGCCAGCAGCTTAGGACAGGCAGCCTACGAGCAGTACTTC. This gives the protein CASSLGQAAYEQYF.

This clone came up a few times. The genes are TRBV6-2 or TRBV6-3 and TRBJ2-7, with D possibly matching TRBD2 (6 bases). The germline V and J ends were trimmed by 5 bases and 3 bases, with 11 bases remaining between them. CDR3 length: 13 residues. Germline V gene data show CDR1 as MNHEY and CDR2 as SVGEGT. The CDR3 loop is CASSDGGLYEQYF. Here the CDR3 DNA reads TGTGCCAGCAGTGACGGGGGACTCTACGAGCAGTACTTC.

This sequence joins TRBV5-1 and TRBJ1-1; D not certain. The CDR3 is 12 residues long. Germline CDR1 is SGHRS and CDR2 is YFSETQ. V lost 2 bases, J lost 3 bases, and 5 bases lay in between. CDR3 bases: TGCGCCAGCAGCTTCGCGGACACTGAAGCTTTCTTT. This codes for CASSFADTEAFF.

The rearrangement joins TRBV6-2 or TRBV6-3 to TRBJ1-1; no definite D call. V shed 2 bases and J shed 4 bases, with 8 bases lying between them. Germline CDR1 is MNHEY and CDR2 is SVGEGT. The CDR3 length is 13 residues. CDR3 loop: CASSYDSLTEAFF. CDR3 bases: TGTGCCAGCAGTTACGATAGTCTCACTGAAGCTTTCTTT.

The sample holds a few counts of this clone. V is TRBV27 and J is TRBJ1-6; the match to TRBD1 covers 9 bases. From germline, CDR1 is MNHEY and CDR2 SMNVEV (reference sequence). The CDR3 consists of 15 residues. The junction had 5 bases not matched to a gene; V was cut back by 5 bases and J by 6 bases. The CDR3 region is CASSTWDRANSPLHF. In DNA form, the CDR3 reads TGTGCCAGCAGTACTTGGGACAGGGCTAATTCACCCCTCCACTTT.

In its sample, this clone was seen a few times. The gene calls are TRBV6-5 and TRBJ2-7; TRBD2 aligns across 10 bases. The germline gives CDR1 MNHEY, CDR2 SVGAGI. The trim removed 0 bases at V and 7 bases at J, leaving 3 bases unmatched. CDR3 size: 14 residues. The CDR3 DNA sequence: TGTGCCAGCAGTTACTCGCTAGCGGGGGAAGAGCAGTACTTC. It is translated as CASSYSLAGEEQYF.

The chain couples TRBV5-1 to TRBJ2-1; 8 nucleotides match TRBD2. This CDR3 region has 16 residues. Trimming cost V 7 bases and J 7 bases; bases outside gene matches: 16. The germline V gene has CDR1 SGHRS and CDR2 YFSETQ. CDR3 DNA sequence: TGCGCCAGCCAAAAACAGGACGGGAGGGCCTCGAATGAGCAGTTCTTC. Translated, it gives CASQKQDGRASNEQFF.

V is TRBV3-1 (or the pseudogene TRBV3-2) and J is TRBJ2-2; D is unclear. In germline, CDR1 is LGHDT, CDR2 YNNKEL (reference sequence). The CDR3 extends over 13 amino acids. Trimming shortened V by 0 bases and J by 6 bases, and 5 bases separated the two germline ends. Here the CDR3 DNA reads TGTGCCAGCAGCCAAGATTGGCCCGGGGAGCTGTTTTTT. This codes for CASSQDWPGELFF.

The chain links TRBV4-1 to TRBJ1-5; D is unclear. Germline V gene lookup returns CDR1 MGHRA and CDR2 YSYEKL. This CDR3 spans 15 amino acids. V gave up 0 bases and J gave up 0 bases, with 6 bases separating them. The CDR3 protein is CASSQDSTSNQPQHF. In DNA, the CDR3 is TGCGCCAGCAGCCAAGACTCTACTAGCAATCAGCCCCAGCATTTT.

The chain recombines TRBV5-6 with TRBJ2-5; 11 bases map to TRBD1. The CDR3 contains 16 residues. CDR1 is SGHDT, CDR2 YYEEEE, per germline. Germline trimming cut 0 bases from V and 1 base from J; bases unmatched to any gene: 2. The CDR3 region is CASSLVGTGGQETQYF. CDR3 DNA sequence: TGTGCCAGCAGCTTGGTGGGGACAGGGGGCCAAGAGACCCAGTACTTC.

This chain links TRBV5-5 with TRBJ1-4; no definite D call. The V gene's germline CDR1 is SGHKS and CDR2 YYEKEE (reference sequence). The V end lost 2 bases, the J end lost 6 bases, and 8 bases lay between the germline ends. The CDR3 extends over 13 amino acids. CDR3 nucleotides: TGTGCCAGCAGCTTTGAGGGAGATGAAAAACTGTTTTTT. Protein: CASSFEGDEKLFF.

The CDR3 DNA reads TGTGCCAGCCTGCCTCAGGGGGCGCTGGAGCAGTACTTC. This codes for CASLPQGALEQYF. The chain has TRBV2 and TRBJ2-7; 8 bases agree with TRBD1. Trimming at V came to 8 bases and at J to 7 bases, leaving 10 bases not matched to a gene. CDR1 and CDR2 from the germline V gene are SNHLY and FYNNEI. The CDR3 sequence is 13 residues long.

The chain joins TRBV3-1 (or the pseudogene TRBV3-2) to TRBJ2-7, with D hard to call. The CDR3 sequence is 13 residues long. V was shortened by 5 bases and J by 3 bases, with 11 bases between the two germline ends. The germline V gene encodes CDR1 LGHDT and CDR2 YNNKEL (reference sequence). CDR3: CASSTRSGYEQYF. CDR3 in DNA: TGTGCCAGCAGCACGCGATCGGGCTACGAGCAGTACTTC.

The CDR3 here is CASSFLPGLNGYTF. The CDR3 coding sequence is TGTGCCAGCAGCTTCCTTCCGGGACTGAATGGCTACACCTTC. V and J are TRBV7-9 and TRBJ1-2; weak D call: TRBD1 (5 bases). CDR3 size: 14 residues. CDR1 and CDR2 (germline): SEHNR, FQNEAQ (reference sequence). Trimming cost V 3 bases and J 6 bases, with 14 bases left between them.

V usage is TRBV6-2 or TRBV6-3 and J usage is TRBJ1-3; possibly TRBD1 for D (5 bases). V was pared by 5 bases and J by 0 bases, with 17 bases between. The CDR3 is 17 residues long. Germline CDR1 is MNHEY and CDR2 is SVGEGT. The CDR3 sequence: CASSQDIRSSSGNTIYF. For the CDR3, the DNA is TGTGCCAGCAGTCAGGACATACGATCTAGCTCTGGAAACACCATATATTTT.

The chain has TRBV7-7 and TRBJ1-5, with TRBD1 as a possible D gene (5 bases). Germline CDR1 and CDR2: SSHAT and FNYEAQ (reference sequence). The CDR3 extends over 13 amino acids. The germline V and J ends were trimmed by 4 bases and 6 bases, with 10 bases remaining between them. In DNA, the CDR3 is TGTGCCAGCAGCTACAGGTGGGGTCAGCCCCAGCATTTT. Translated, it gives CASSYRWGQPQHF.

In this sample, this clone turned up once. J is TRBJ1-1 and V is TRBV30; D remains unclear. Trimming shortened V by 5 bases and J by 7 bases, and 14 bases separated the two germline ends. Germline CDR1 reads GTSNPN; CDR2 reads SVGIG (reference sequence). The CDR3 runs to 12 residues. CDR3 bases: TGTGCCTGGGGGTGGAGAGGAGGTGAAGCTTTCTTT. This encodes CAWGWRGGEAFF.

The chain carries TRBV5-1 and TRBJ2-1; 12 bases match TRBD2. The germline V gene has CDR1 SGHRS and CDR2 YFSETQ. Trimming at V came to 2 bases and at J to 0 bases, leaving 6 bases not matched to a gene. The CDR3 consists of 18 residues. The CDR3 sequence is CASSFGTSGHFSYNEQFF. In nucleotides, the CDR3 is TGCGCCAGCAGCTTTGGGACTAGCGGGCATTTCTCCTACAATGAGCAGTTCTTC.

The V and J genes are TRBV18 and TRBJ2-4, with a possible D match to TRBD1 (5 bases). Germline values: CDR1 KGHSH, CDR2 LQKENI. Trimming stripped 2 bases from V and 1 base from J, with 9 bases between. The CDR3 is made up of 15 amino acids. The CDR3 is CASSPRGMAKNIQYF. CDR3 nucleotides: TGTGCCAGCTCACCAAGGGGTATGGCCAAAAACATTCAGTACTTC.

The J gene is TRBJ2-7, the V gene TRBV7-8; TRBD2 agrees at 9 bases. The CDR3 length is 15 residues. V lost 5 bases, J lost 1 base, and 6 bases stayed unmatched. Looked up from germline, CDR1 is SGHVS and CDR2 is FQNEAQ. The chain's CDR3 is CASSRTSDASYEQYF. DNA of the CDR3: TGTGCCAGCAGCCGGACTAGCGATGCATCCTACGAGCAGTACTTC.

The chain recombines TRBV5-1 with TRBJ2-5; 10 positions agree with TRBD1. CDR1 is SGHRS, CDR2 YFSETQ, per germline. Germline trimming cut 4 bases from V and 5 bases from J; bases unmatched to any gene: 8. The CDR3 spans 15 residues. Here the CDR3 reads CASSAGGTGVETQYF. CDR3 sequence (DNA): TGCGCCAGCAGCGCCGGGGGGACAGGGGTGGAGACCCAGTACTTC.

Of note for this clone: The junction departs from the called germline gene at one end, perhaps through a read error. This chain joins TRBV28 and TRBJ2-7; 7 positions match TRBD1. The CDR3 runs 15 residues. Germline V CDR1 and CDR2: MDHEN, SYDVKM. The CDR3 spells CASTLGTVYPYEQYF. The CDR3 bases are TGTGCCAGCACTTTAGGGACAGTGTATCCCTACGAGCAGTACTTC.

The chain joins TRBV7-2 to TRBJ2-1; 7 positions agree with TRBD2. Germline V gene lookup returns CDR1 SGHTA and CDR2 FQGNSA. With V trimmed by 5 bases and J by 8 bases, 15 bases remained unmatched. The CDR3 loop spans 16 amino acids. The DNA for the CDR3 is TGTGCCAGCAGCCCTCGGGAGTGGGAGGGCCAATATGAGCAGTTCTTC. Translated: CASSPREWEGQYEQFF.

The chain joins TRBV27 to TRBJ2-5; D is possibly TRBD1 (6 bases). Between the trimmed V and J ends, which lost 4 bases and 5 bases, there was a span of 14 bases. The CDR3 consists of 14 residues. CDR1 and CDR2 (germline): MNHEY, SMNVEV (reference sequence). The CDR3: CASSSQGVSETQYF. CDR3 bases: TGTGCCAGCAGTTCACAGGGAGTCTCGGAGACCCAGTACTTC.